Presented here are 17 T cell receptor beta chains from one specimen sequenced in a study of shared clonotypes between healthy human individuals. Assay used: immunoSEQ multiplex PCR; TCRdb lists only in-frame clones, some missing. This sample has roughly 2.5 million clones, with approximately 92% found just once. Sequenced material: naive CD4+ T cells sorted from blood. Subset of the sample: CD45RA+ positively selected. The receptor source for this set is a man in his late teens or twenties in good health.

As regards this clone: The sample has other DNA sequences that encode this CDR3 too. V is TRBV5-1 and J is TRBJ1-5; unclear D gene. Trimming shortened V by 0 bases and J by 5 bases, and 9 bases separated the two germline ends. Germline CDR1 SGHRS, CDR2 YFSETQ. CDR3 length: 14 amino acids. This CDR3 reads CASSLGGRDQPQHF. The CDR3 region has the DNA TGCGCCAGCAGCTTGGGAGGGAGGGATCAGCCCCAGCATTTT.

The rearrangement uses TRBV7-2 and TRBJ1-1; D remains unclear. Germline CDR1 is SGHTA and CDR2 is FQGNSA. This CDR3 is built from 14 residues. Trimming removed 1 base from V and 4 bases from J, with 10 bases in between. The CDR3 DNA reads TGTGCCAGCAGCTTAGGTTATACGGGCACTGAAGCTTTCTTT. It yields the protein CASSLGYTGTEAFF.

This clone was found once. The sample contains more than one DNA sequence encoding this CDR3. CDR3 region: CSARGEYEQYF. In DNA form, the CDR3 reads TGCAGTGCTAGGGGCGAGTACGAGCAGTACTTC. The V and J genes are TRBV20-1 and TRBJ2-7, with D hard to call. The CDR3 sequence is 11 residues long. Trimming cost V 3 bases and J 4 bases, with 7 bases left between them. Germline loops: CDR1 DFQATT, CDR2 SNEGSKA (reference sequence).

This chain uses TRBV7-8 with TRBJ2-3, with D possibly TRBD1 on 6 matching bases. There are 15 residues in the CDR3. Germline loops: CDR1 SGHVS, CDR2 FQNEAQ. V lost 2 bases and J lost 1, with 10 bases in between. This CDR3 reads CASSLMAGGTDTQYF. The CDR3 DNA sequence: TGTGCCAGCAGCTTAATGGCAGGGGGCACAGATACGCAGTATTTT. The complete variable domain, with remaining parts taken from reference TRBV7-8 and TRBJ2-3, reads GAGVSQSPRYKVAKRGQDVALRCDPISGHVSLFWYQQALGQGPEFLTYFQNEAQLDKSGLPSDRFFAERPEGSVSTLKIQRTQQEDSAVYLCASSLMAGGTDTQYFGPGTRLTVL.

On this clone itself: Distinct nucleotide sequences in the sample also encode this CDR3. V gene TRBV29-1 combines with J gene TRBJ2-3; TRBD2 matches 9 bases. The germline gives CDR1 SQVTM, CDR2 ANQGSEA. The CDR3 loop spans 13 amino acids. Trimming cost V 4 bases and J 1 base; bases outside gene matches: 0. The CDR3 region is CSVVAGGTDTQYF. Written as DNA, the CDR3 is TGCAGCGTTGTAGCGGGGGGCACAGATACGCAGTATTTT.

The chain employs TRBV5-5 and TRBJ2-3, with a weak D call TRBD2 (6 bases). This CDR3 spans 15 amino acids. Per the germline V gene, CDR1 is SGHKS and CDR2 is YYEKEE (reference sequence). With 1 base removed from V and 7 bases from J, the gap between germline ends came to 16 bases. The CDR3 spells CASSLSAGGVNTQYF. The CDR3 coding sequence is TGTGCCAGCAGCTTGTCTGCCGGGGGAGTAAATACGCAGTATTTT.

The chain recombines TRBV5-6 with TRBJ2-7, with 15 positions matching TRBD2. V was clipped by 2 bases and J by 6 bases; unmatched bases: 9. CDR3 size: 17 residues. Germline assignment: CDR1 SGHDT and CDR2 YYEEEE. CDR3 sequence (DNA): TGTGCCAGCAGCTTTCGGACTAGCGGGAGGGCATTAAGCGAGCAGTACTTC. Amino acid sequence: CASSFRTSGRALSEQYF.

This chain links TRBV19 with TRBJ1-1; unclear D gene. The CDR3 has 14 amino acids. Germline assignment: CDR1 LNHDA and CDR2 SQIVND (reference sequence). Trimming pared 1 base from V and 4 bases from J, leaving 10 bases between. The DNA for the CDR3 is TGTGCCAGTAGTATAGGGGGAGGTCGCACTGAAGCTTTCTTT. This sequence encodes CASSIGGGRTEAFF.

CDR3 DNA: TGCGCCAGCAGCCTGTCGCTTAGCCGCGGCACAGATACGCAGTATTTT. Translation: CASSLSLSRGTDTQYF. V is TRBV5-1 and J is TRBJ2-3; D uncertain. This CDR3 spans 16 amino acids. Trimming took off 4 bases at V and 1 base at J, with 16 bases between the two ends. CDR1 SGHRS and CDR2 YFSETQ come from the germline V gene.

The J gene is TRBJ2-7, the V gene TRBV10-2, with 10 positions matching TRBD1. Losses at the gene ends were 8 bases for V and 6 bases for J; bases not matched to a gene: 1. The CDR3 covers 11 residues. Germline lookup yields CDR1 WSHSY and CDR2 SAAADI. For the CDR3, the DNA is TGCGCCAGCCGGGACAGGGGCGAGCAGTACTTC. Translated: CASRDRGEQYF.

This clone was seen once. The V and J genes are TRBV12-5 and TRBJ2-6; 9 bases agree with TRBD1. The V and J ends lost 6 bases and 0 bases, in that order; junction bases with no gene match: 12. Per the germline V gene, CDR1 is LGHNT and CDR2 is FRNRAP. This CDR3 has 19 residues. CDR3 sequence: CASGGDRVGYLSGANVLTF. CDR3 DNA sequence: TGTGCTAGTGGGGGGGACAGGGTCGGCTACCTCTCTGGGGCCAACGTCCTGACTTTC.

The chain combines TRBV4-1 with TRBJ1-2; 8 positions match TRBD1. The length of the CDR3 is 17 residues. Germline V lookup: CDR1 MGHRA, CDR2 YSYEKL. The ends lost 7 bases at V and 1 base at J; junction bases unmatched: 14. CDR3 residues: CASTEDYPTGGNYGYTF. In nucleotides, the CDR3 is TGCGCCAGCACCGAAGATTATCCCACAGGGGGTAACTATGGCTACACCTTC.

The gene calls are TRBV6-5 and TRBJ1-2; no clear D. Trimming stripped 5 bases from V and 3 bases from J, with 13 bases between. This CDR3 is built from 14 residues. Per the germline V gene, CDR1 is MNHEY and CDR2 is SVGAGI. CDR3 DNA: TGTGCCAGCAGTCCCCCCGGGGTGGACTATGGCTACACCTTC. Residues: CASSPPGVDYGYTF.

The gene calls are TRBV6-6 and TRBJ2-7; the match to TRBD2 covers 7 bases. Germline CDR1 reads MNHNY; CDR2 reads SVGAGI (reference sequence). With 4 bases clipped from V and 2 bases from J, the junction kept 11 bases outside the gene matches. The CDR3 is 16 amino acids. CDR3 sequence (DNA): TGTGCCAGCAGTTCTCCGGGACTGGCGGGAGCCTACGAGCAGTACTTC. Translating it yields CASSSPGLAGAYEQYF.

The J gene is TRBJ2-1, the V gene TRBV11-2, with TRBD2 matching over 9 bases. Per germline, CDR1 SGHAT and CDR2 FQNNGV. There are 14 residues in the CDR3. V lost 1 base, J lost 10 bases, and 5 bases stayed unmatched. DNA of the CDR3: TGTGCCAGCAGCTTAGTAGCGGGGGTCTGGGAGCAGTTCTTC. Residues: CASSLVAGVWEQFF.

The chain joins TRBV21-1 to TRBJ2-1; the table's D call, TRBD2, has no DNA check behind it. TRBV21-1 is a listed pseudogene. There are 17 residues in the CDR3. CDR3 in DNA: TGTGCCAGCACACTCGTTCCGGGACTAGCGGGTTACAATGAGCAGTTCTTC. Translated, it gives CASTLVPGLAGYNEQFF.

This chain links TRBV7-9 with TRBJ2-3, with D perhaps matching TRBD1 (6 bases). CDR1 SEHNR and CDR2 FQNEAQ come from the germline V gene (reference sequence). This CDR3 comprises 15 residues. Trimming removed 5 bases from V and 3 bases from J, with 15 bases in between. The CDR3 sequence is CASSPDGQRTDTQYF. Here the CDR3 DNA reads TGTGCCAGCAGCCCCGACGGACAGAGGACAGATACGCAGTATTTT.